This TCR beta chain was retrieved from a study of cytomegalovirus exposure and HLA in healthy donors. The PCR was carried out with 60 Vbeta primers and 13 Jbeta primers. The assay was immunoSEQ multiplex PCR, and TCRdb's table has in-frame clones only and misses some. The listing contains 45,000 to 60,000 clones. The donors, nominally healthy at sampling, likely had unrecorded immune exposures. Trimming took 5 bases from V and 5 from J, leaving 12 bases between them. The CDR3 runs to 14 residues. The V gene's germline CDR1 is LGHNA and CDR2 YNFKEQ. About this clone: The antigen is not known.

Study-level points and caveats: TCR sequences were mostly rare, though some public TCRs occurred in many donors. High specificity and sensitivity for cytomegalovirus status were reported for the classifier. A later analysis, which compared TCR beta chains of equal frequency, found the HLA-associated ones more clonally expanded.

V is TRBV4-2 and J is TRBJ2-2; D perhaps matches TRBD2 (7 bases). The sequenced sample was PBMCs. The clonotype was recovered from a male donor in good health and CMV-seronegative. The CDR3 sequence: CASSGGAATGELFF. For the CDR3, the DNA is TGTGCCAGCAGCGGGGGGGCGGCAACCGGGGAGCTGTTTTTT.